A single T cell receptor (beta chain) is shown here with its context. What it recognizes is unknown. The sample originates from a study of OX40 agonist ivuxolimab in advanced cancers. Study-level background: Eligibility admitted prior anti-PD-1, anti-PD-L1 or anti-CTLA-4 therapy; about 40% had some.

General study findings and limits: The CD4+ and CD8+ T cells in the blood had expanded clonally by week 6 at 0.1 to 3.0 mg/kg. A proportion of nonresponders additionally exhibited low normalized T-cell clonal expansion. The study found that CD8+ T cells averaged more expanded clones than CD4+.

Generated by immunoSEQ multiplex PCR, the TCRdb table keeps only in-frame clones and is missing some. The data hold 65,000 to 75,000 clones, with roughly 84% observed a single time. CDR3 size: 15 residues. The germline CDR1 and CDR2 sequences are SGHNT and YYREEE (reference sequence). Trimming at V came to 3 bases and at J to 7 bases, leaving 5 bases not matched to a gene. The receptor comes from an adult with an advanced solid tumor such as melanoma, head and neck, liver or kidney cancer. The chain combines TRBV5-4 with TRBJ1-6; TRBD1 aligns across 9 bases. Sample: CD4+ or CD8+ T cells sorted from blood, taken in a trial of the OX40 agonist ivuxolimab. The CDR3 region has the DNA TGTGCCAGCAGCTACGGACAGGGGAGGAATTCACCCCTCCACTTT. Protein sequence: CASSYGQGRNSPLHF.